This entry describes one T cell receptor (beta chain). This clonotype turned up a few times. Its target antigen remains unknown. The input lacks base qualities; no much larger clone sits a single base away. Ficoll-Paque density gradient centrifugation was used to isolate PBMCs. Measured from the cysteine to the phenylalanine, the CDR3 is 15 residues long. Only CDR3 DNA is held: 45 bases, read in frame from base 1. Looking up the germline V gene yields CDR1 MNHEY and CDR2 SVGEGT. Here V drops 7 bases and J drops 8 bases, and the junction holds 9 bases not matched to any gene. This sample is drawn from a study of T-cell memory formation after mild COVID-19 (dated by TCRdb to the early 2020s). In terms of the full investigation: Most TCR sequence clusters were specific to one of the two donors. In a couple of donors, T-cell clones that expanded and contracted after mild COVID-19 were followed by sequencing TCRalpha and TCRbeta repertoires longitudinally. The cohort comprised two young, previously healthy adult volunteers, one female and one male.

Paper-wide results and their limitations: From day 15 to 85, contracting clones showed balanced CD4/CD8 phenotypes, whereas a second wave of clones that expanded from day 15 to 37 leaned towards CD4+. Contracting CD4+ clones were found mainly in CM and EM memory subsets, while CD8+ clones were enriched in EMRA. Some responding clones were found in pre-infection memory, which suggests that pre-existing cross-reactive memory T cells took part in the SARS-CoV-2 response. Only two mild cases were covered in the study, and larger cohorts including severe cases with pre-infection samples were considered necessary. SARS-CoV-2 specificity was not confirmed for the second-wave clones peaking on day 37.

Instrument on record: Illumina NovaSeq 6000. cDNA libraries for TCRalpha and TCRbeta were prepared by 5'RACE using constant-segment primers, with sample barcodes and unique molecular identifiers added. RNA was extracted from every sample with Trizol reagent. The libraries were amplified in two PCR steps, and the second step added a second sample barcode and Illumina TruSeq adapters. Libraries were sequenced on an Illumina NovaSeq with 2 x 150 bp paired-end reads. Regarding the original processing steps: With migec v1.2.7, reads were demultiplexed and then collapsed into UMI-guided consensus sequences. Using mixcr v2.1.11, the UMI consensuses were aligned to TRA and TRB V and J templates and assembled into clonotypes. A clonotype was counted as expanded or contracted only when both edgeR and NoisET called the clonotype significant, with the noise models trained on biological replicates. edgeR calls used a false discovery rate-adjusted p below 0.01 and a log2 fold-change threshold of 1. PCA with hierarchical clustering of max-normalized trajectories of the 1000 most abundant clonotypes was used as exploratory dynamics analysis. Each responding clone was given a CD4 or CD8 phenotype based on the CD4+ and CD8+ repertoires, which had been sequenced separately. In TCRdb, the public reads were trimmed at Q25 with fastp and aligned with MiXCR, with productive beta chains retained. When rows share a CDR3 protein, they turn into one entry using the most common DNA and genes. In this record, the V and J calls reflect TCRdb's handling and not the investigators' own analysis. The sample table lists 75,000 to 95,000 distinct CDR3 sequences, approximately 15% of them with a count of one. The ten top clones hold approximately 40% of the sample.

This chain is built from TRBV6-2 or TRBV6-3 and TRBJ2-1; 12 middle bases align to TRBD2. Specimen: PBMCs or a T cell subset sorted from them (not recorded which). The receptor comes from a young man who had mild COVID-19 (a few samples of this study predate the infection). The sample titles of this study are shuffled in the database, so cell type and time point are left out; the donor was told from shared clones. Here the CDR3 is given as CASTLTSGGRDEQFF. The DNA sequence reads TGTGCCAGCACCTTGACTAGCGGGGGCCGGGATGAGCAGTTCTTC.